Listed below are T cell receptor beta chains from one sample, sequenced in a study of T-cell reconstitution after alpha-beta-depleted transplantation in children. A single record per CDR3 protein comes from TCRdb applying MiXCR to the PCR reads. Here the sample spans 600,000 to 800,000 distinct CDR3 sequences, over 10% being singletons. The sequenced sample was PBMCs, obtained before TCRalphabeta/CD19-depleted stem cell transplant. These TCRs come from a girl aged 2 to 10 with congenital amegakaryocytic thrombocytopenia, due to receive a stem cell transplant. The conserved cysteine and the conserved F or W are not part of the CDR3 here. The D gene is left open where the match is weak.

CDR3 protein | V gene | D gene
AHTLSSYNEQS | TRBV2 | NA
AWSVMHTGELF | TRBV30 | NA
SAPGSLAGVITDTQY | TRBV29-1 | TRBD2
ASSGHRGNEQF | TRBV5-1 | TRBD1
ASILSGRGTDTQY | TRBV12-3/TRBV12-4 | TRBD2
ASSWGTGATEAF | TRBV5-1 | TRBD1
SVEGPGRGYT | TRBV29-1 | NA
ASSLLTSEETQY | TRBV5-1 | TRBD2
ASRAQFYEQY | TRBV6-5 | NA
AISDPEYTSGTYNEQF | TRBV10-3 | TRBD2
ASSGQSGGYT | TRBV12-3/TRBV12-4 | NA
ASSLLTSGRNNEQF | TRBV5-1 | TRBD2
ASSLTGYNSPLH | TRBV7-8 | NA
ASSSTGLGYEQY | TRBV12-3/TRBV12-4 | NA
ASSLEVAEANYGYT | TRBV5-1 | NA
SARDIRRPGQLYNEQF | TRBV20-1 | NA
ASSVGRRMETQY | TRBV9 | NA
SVDTAGLPFYNEQF | TRBV20-1 | NA
SAKGGADTQY | TRBV20-1 | NA
ASSATYNEQF | TRBV9 | NA
ASSYQDRDTEAF | TRBV5-4 | TRBD1
ASSLARIVPNTEAF | TRBV5-1 | NA
ASSSGTRTTEAF | TRBV5-1 | NA
ASSLAVGGNTEAF | TRBV5-1 | NA
SVEDLSLDPDTQY | TRBV29-1 | NA
SARDGGSNTGELF | TRBV20-1 | TRBD2
ASSMTYGVTEAF | TRBV5-5 | NA
ASRSSGRLDTQY | TRBV5-1 | TRBD2
AIRPGEGNQPQH | TRBV10-3 | NA
ASSLGSGRTDTPY | TRBV5-1 | NA
ASSLEGGSNYGYT | TRBV5-1 | NA
SATGTGAFEQY | TRBV29-1 | TRBD1
ASSGTGATNEKLF | TRBV5-1 | NA
ATSDSREDTGELF | TRBV24-1 | NA
SALGTGVDNEQY | TRBV20-1 | NA
SASSGQGDNEQF | TRBV20-1 | TRBD1
ASSWPGLAGEESLTLIYNEQF | TRBV5-1 | TRBD2
ASSLETSGRALETQY | TRBV5-1 | TRBD2
ASSSVDRGSSGTEAF | TRBV5-1 | TRBD1
SASQGATNTGELF | TRBV29-1 | TRBD1
SAPRDSAYNEQF | TRBV20-1 | NA
ASSGGTITDTQY | TRBV25-1 | NA
SATNRGRIPSTEAF | TRBV20-1 | TRBD1
SVTTGLGTDTQY | TRBV29-1 | NA
SARDPLLAGGNEQF | TRBV20-1 | TRBD2
ASSPPTRGHNNEQF | TRBV18 | NA
ASSTDGLAATTGELF | TRBV7-8 | TRBD2
ASSYSTGYEQY | TRBV6-6 | NA
ASSLVFNEQF | TRBV7-9 | NA